This T cell receptor beta chain appears in the sequencing data of a study of spatial heterogeneity in lung cancer. Study details: Untreated early-stage non-small cell lung cancer patients, around 70 in total, were the donors. Beta-chain sequences consistently outnumbered alpha-chain sequences in detection. Sequencing was performed on follow-up PBMC samples when available, collected at a median of approximately two years after resection.

This CDR3 contains 16 residues. From germline, CDR1 is SGHAT and CDR2 FQNNGV. Trimming removed 4 bases at V and 0 bases at J, with 13 bases between. Described time point: blood at routine non-recurrence follow-up after resection. TCRs were sequenced from unsorted whole RNA of tumor, nontumor lung or PBMC. Via MiXCR, TCRdb re-called the 5' RACE reads, giving one row per CDR3 protein. The data contain 15,000 to 20,000 distinct CDR3 sequences, over 8.5% of them singletons. This receptor was obtained from a male donor with early-stage non-small cell lung cancer. This chain connects TRBV11-2 to TRBJ2-1, with D maybe TRBD2 (5 bases). Sample: PBMCs, taken at follow-up. The CDR3: CASSSNGGDSYNEQFF. CDR3 DNA sequence: TGTGCCAGCAGCTCCAACGGAGGAGACTCCTACAATGAGCAGTTCTTC.